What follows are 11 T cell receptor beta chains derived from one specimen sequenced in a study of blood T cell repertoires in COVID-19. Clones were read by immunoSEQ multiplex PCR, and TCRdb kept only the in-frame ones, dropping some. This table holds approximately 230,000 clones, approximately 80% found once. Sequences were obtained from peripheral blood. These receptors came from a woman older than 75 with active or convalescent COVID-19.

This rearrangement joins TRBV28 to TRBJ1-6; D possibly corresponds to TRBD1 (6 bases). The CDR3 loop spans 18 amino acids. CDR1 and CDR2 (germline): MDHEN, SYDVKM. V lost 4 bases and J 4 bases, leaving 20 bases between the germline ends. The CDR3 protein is CASSSFRGANLYNSPLHF. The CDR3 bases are TGTGCCAGCAGTTCATTTCGGGGGGCCAACTTGTATAATTCACCCCTCCACTTT. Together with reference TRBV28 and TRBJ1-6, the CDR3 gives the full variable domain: DVKVTQSSRYLVKRTGEKVFLECVQDMDHENMFWYRQDPGLGLRLIYFSYDVKMKEKGDIPEGYSVSREKKERFSLILESASTNQTSMYLCASSSFRGANLYNSPLHFGNGTRLTVT.

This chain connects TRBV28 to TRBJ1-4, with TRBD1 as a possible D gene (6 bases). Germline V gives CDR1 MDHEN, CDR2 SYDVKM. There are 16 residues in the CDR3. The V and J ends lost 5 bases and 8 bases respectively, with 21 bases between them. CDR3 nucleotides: TGTGCCAGCAGTCCTGGGGGGGCGGGTGACCGGGAAAAACTGTTTTTT. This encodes CASSPGGAGDREKLFF.

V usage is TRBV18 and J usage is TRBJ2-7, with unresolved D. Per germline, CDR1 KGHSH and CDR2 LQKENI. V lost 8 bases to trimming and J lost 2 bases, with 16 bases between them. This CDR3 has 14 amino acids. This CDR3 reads CASQNNNGAYEQYF. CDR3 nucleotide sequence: TGTGCCAGCCAAAACAATAACGGAGCCTACGAGCAGTACTTC.

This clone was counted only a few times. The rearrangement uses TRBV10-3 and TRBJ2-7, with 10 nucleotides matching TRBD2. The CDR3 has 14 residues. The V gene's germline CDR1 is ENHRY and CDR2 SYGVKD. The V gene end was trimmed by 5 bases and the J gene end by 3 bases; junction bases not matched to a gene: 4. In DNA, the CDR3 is TGTGCCATCAGTACTAGCGGGAACGACTACGAGCAGTACTTC. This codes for CAISTSGNDYEQYF.

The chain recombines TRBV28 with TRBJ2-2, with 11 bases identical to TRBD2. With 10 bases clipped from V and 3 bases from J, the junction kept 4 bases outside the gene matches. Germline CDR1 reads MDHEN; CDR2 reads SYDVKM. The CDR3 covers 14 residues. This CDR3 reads CATQLAGDTGELFF. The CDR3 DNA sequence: TGTGCCACCCAACTAGCGGGAGACACCGGGGAGCTGTTTTTT.

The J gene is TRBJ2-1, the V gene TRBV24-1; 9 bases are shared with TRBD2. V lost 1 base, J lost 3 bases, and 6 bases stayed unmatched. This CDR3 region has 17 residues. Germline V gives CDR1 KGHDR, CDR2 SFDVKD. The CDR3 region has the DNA TGTGCCACCAGTGATTTCCGGCCTAGCGGGATCTACAATGAGCAGTTCTTC. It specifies CATSDFRPSGIYNEQFF.

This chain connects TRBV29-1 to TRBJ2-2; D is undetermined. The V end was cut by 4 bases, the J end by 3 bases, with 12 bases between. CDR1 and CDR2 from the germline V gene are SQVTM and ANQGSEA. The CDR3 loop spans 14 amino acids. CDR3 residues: CSVVGQAYTGELFF. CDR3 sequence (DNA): TGCAGCGTTGTCGGTCAGGCGTACACCGGGGAGCTGTTTTTT.

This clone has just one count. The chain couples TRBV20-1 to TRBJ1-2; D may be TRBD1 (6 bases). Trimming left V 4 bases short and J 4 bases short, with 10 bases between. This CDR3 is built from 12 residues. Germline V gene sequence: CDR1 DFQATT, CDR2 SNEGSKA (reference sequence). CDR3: CSATETGYGYTF. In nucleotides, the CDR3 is TGCAGTGCTACTGAGACAGGCTATGGCTACACCTTC.

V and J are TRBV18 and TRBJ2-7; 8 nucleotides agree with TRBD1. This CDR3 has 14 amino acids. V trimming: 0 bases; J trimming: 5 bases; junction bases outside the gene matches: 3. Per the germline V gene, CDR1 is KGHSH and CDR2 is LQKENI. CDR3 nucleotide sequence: TGTGCCAGCTCACCACCGGCAGGGGGCGACGAGCAGTACTTC. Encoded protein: CASSPPAGGDEQYF.

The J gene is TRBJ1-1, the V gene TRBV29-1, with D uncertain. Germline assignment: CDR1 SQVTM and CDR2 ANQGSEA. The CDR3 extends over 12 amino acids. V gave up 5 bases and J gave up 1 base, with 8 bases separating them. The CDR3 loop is CSVREGNTEAFF. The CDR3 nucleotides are TGCAGCGTTCGGGAGGGGAACACTGAAGCTTTCTTT.

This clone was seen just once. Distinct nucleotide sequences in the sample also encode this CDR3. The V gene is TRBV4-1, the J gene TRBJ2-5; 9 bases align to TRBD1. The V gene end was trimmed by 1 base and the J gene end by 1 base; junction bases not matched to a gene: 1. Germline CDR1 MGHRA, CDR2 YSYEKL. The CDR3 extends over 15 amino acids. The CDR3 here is CASSQGQGVQETQYF. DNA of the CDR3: TGCGCCAGCAGCCAAGGACAGGGGGTCCAAGAGACCCAGTACTTC.